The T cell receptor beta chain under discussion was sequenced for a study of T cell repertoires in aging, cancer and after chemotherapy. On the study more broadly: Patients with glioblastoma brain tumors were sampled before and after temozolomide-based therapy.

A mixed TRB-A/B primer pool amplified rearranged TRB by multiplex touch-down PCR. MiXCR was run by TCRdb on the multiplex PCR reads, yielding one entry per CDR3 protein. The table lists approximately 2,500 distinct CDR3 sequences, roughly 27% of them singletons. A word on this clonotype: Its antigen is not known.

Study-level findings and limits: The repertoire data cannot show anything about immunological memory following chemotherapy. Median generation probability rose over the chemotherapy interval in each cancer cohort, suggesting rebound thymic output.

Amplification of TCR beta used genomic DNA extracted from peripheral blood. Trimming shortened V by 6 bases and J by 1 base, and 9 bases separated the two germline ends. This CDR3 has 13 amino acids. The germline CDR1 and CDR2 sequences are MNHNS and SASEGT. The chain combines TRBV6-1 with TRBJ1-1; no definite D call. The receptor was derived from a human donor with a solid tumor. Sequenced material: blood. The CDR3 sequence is CASSLGGNTEAFF. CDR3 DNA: TGTGCCAGCAGCCTAGGAGGGAACACTGAAGCTTTCTTT.